This is a list of T cell receptor beta chains from one sample in a study of graft-versus-host responses after intestinal transplantation. Assay used: immunoSEQ multiplex PCR; TCRdb lists only in-frame clones, some missing. This sample has 75,000 to 95,000 clones, with approximately 94% found just once. These receptors have no identified antigens. This specimen was unstimulated CD8+ T cells sorted from spleen or lymph node cells, taken before intestinal transplant. These receptors all come from a human donor who received an intestinal transplant. Each CDR3 is given with its conserved first and last residue. A D gene is named only where the DNA matches it firmly. Only part of the rows carry a size: once, few, many, or a class if the clone is expanded.

>TRBD2|TRBJ2-3|TRBV7-6|once
CASSPPGLAGGQIADTQYF
TGTGCCAGCAGCCCCCCGGGACTAGCGGGGGGGCAGATTGCAGATACGCAGTATTTT
>NA|TRBJ1-6|TRBV7-9|NA
CASSPGTLNSPLHF
TGTGCCAGCAGCCCCGGGACACTTAATTCACCCCTCCACTTT
>TRBD1|TRBJ2-7|TRBV6-6|NA
CASSKYRGEQYF
TGTGCCAGCAGCAAATACAGGGGCGAGCAGTACTTC
>NA|TRBJ1-1|TRBV30|once
CAWSVTAGGNTEAFF
TGTGCCTGGAGTGTAACTGCGGGCGGAAACACTGAAGCTTTCTTT
>TRBD2|TRBJ2-1|TRBV27|NA
CASSPSLAGGEQFF
TGTGCCAGCAGCCCCTCACTGGCGGGGGGGGAGCAGTTCTTC
>TRBD1|TRBJ1-2|TRBV4-3|NA
CASSQLTGGGGYTF
TGCGCCAGCAGCCAACTGACAGGGGGCGGCGGCTACACCTTC
>TRBD1|TRBJ2-2|TRBV9|NA
CASSVARTGQGPTGELFF
TGTGCCAGCAGCGTAGCTCGAACCGGACAGGGGCCCACCGGGGAGCTGTTTTTT
>TRBD2|TRBJ2-3|TRBV7-2|NA
CASSLRLAGGLLTDTQYF
TGTGCCAGCAGCCTGAGACTAGCGGGGGGGTTACTTACAGATACGCAGTATTTT
>TRBD1|TRBJ2-7|TRBV11-2|NA
CASSLGTGAYEQYF
TGTGCCAGCAGCTTAGGTACAGGGGCCTACGAGCAGTACTTC
>NA|TRBJ2-1|TRBV4-3|NA
CASSRSGNEQFF
TGCGCCAGCAGCCGGTCGGGCAATGAGCAGTTCTTC
>TRBD1|TRBJ1-2|TRBV5-4|NA
CASSSQGAFGYTF
TGTGCCAGCTCTTCTCAGGGGGCGTTTGGCTACACCTTC
>TRBD1|TRBJ2-4|TRBV30|NA
CAWSPQGQGAGQYF
TGTGCCTGGAGTCCACAGGGACAGGGGGCCGGTCAGTACTTC
>NA|TRBJ2-7|TRBV29-1|NA
CSVGKGIPYEQYF
TGCAGCGTTGGGAAGGGGATCCCCTACGAGCAGTACTTC
>NA|TRBJ1-4|TRBV18|once
CASSPQPQDNEKLFF
TGTGCCAGCTCACCACAGCCCCAAGATAATGAAAAACTGTTTTTT
>NA|TRBJ1-5|TRBV6-5|NA
CASSYGGRNQPQHF
TGTGCCAGCAGTTATGGGGGGAGAAATCAGCCCCAGCATTTT
>NA|TRBJ1-1|TRBV4-3|NA
CASSQELGGSAGLGTEAFF
TGCGCCAGCAGCCAAGAGTTGGGGGGGTCGGCGGGGCTAGGTACTGAAGCTTTCTTT
>NA|TRBJ1-2|TRBV30|NA
CAARVAGYTF
TGTGCCGCCAGGGTTGCGGGCTACACCTTC
>NA|TRBJ1-1|TRBV30|NA
CAWSVMGGGTEAFF
TGTGCCTGGAGTGTGATGGGAGGCGGCACTGAAGCTTTCTTT
>NA|TRBJ2-1|TRBV30|NA
CAWSVQRPYNEQFF
TGTGCCTGGAGTGTACAGCGGCCATACAATGAGCAGTTCTTC
>TRBD2|TRBJ2-7|TRBV30|NA
CAWSSGTSGIYEQYF
TGTGCCTGGAGTTCCGGGACTAGCGGGATCTACGAGCAGTACTTC
>NA|TRBJ1-2|TRBV19|NA
CASSIAGGHGYTF
TGTGCCAGTAGTATAGCTGGAGGGCACGGCTACACCTTC
>NA|TRBJ1-1|TRBV29-1|NA
CSVKEGFTEAFF
TGCAGCGTTAAGGAGGGCTTCACTGAAGCTTTCTTT
>TRBD1|TRBJ1-4|TRBV7-9|NA
CASSSADRAEKLFF
TGTGCCAGCAGCTCGGCGGACAGGGCCGAAAAACTGTTTTTT
>TRBD1|TRBJ1-1|TRBV7-2|NA
CASSQTGGFSEAFF
TGTGCCAGCAGTCAGACAGGGGGCTTCTCTGAAGCTTTCTTT
>NA|TRBJ1-4|TRBV29-1|NA
CSVVWGLDEKLFF
TGCAGCGTTGTTTGGGGGCTTGATGAAAAACTGTTTTTT
>NA|TRBJ2-1|TRBV9|NA
CASSVGGGRGYEQFF
TGTGCCAGCAGCGTAGGCGGAGGACGGGGGTATGAGCAGTTCTTC
>NA|TRBJ1-1|TRBV7-2|NA
CASSPPGGGTEAFF
TGTGCCAGCAGCCCCCCCGGGGGAGGCACTGAAGCTTTCTTT
>TRBD1|TRBJ2-3|TRBV6-5|NA
CASSPGGWDTQYF
TGTGCCAGCAGTCCAGGGGGATGGGATACGCAGTATTTT
>TRBD1|TRBJ1-2|TRBV2|NA
CASEGTDSFYGYTF
TGTGCCAGCGAAGGGACAGACTCCTTCTATGGCTACACCTTC
>TRBD2|TRBJ2-3|TRBV5-4|NA
CASSLRSLAGGPSTDTQYF
TGTGCCAGCAGCTTGCGGTCACTAGCGGGGGGCCCTAGCACAGATACGCAGTATTTT
>TRBD2|TRBJ2-7|TRBV4-1|once
CASSQEYSGSSYEQYF
TGCGCCAGCAGCCAAGAGTATAGCGGGAGCTCCTACGAGCAGTACTTC
>NA|TRBJ2-4|TRBV27|NA
CASQDGLAKNIQYF
TGTGCCAGCCAAGACGGACTAGCCAAAAACATTCAGTACTTC
>NA|TRBJ1-6|TRBV4-3|NA
CASSQDSPGYNSPLHF
TGCGCCAGCAGCCAAGATAGTCCGGGTTATAATTCACCCCTCCACTTT
>TRBD1|TRBJ1-2|TRBV29-1|NA
CSVEDPRQGNYGYTF
TGCAGCGTTGAAGACCCGCGACAGGGGAACTATGGCTACACCTTC
>NA|TRBJ2-5|TRBV19|once
CASSMNGGRHGETQYF
TGTGCCAGTAGTATGAATGGAGGGAGGCACGGAGAGACCCAGTACTTC
>NA|TRBJ2-1|TRBV29-1|NA
CSVGAGDSSYNEQFF
TGCAGCGTTGGAGCCGGGGATAGCTCCTACAATGAGCAGTTCTTC
>NA|TRBJ1-3|TRBV4-3|NA
CASSQGVEEAGNTIYF
TGCGCCAGCAGCCAAGGGGTGGAAGAGGCTGGAAACACCATATATTTT
>NA|TRBJ2-2|TRBV27|NA
CASSLWQVDSSNTGELFF
TGTGCCAGCAGTTTATGGCAGGTAGACAGCTCGAACACCGGGGAGCTGTTTTTT
>TRBD2|TRBJ2-1|TRBV9|NA
CASSKGLAGSNEQFF
TGTGCCAGCAGCAAGGGGCTAGCGGGCTCAAATGAGCAGTTCTTC
>TRBD2|TRBJ2-1|TRBV27|NA
CASALLAGPYNEQFF
TGTGCCAGCGCATTACTAGCGGGGCCCTACAATGAGCAGTTCTTC
>TRBD2|TRBJ2-2|TRBV7-6|NA
CASRLAANTGELFF
TGTGCCAGCAGACTAGCGGCGAACACCGGGGAGCTGTTTTTT
>NA|TRBJ2-5|TRBV27|NA
CASSLGGGQETQYF
TGTGCCAGCAGTTTGGGGGGAGGCCAAGAGACCCAGTACTTC
>TRBD1|TRBJ2-3|TRBV10-1|NA
CASSESPPRTGKDTQYF
TGCGCCAGCAGTGAGTCCCCTCCGAGGACAGGGAAGGATACGCAGTATTTT
>NA|TRBJ2-5|TRBV6-5|NA
CASSPSRLGGETQYF
TGTGCCAGCAGCCCTAGCAGACTGGGGGGTGAGACCCAGTACTTC
>NA|TRBJ2-3|TRBV9|NA
CASSLSGFTDTQYF
TGTGCCAGCAGCCTTAGCGGTTTCACAGATACGCAGTATTTT
>TRBD1|TRBJ2-1|TRBV7-9|NA
CASSLASGGVKYNEQFF
TGTGCCAGCAGCTTAGCTTCAGGGGGCGTCAAGTACAATGAGCAGTTCTTC
>TRBD2|TRBJ2-2|TRBV10-3|once
CAISEPSRTSGGAGETGELFF
TGTGCCATCAGTGAGCCCTCCCGGACTAGCGGGGGGGCCGGTGAAACCGGGGAGCTGTTTTTT
>NA|TRBJ1-1|TRBV18|NA
CASSPGSARDMNTEAFF
TGTGCCAGCTCACCAGGTTCCGCCAGGGACATGAACACTGAAGCTTTCTTT
>NA|TRBJ1-2|TRBV27|NA
CASRTGRGYTF
TGTGCCAGCAGGACAGGCCGAGGCTACACCTTC
>NA|TRBJ1-1|TRBV30|NA
CAWSIRGGEAFF
TGTGCCTGGAGTATTAGGGGTGGTGAAGCTTTCTTT
>NA|TRBJ2-2|TRBV6-5|NA
CASSYATGMELFF
TGTGCCAGCAGTTACGCGACAGGCATGGAGCTGTTTTTT
>NA|TRBJ1-1|TRBV15|NA
CATPGAGLNTEAFF
TGTGCCACCCCAGGGGCAGGCCTGAACACTGAAGCTTTCTTT
>NA|TRBJ1-2|TRBV7-8|NA
CASSLGVGEGGYTF
TGTGCCAGCAGCTTAGGGGTGGGGGAGGGAGGCTACACCTTC
>TRBD1|TRBJ2-2|TRBV7-8|NA
CASSSGQGHTTGELFF
TGTGCCAGCAGCTCGGGACAGGGTCATACCACCGGGGAGCTGTTTTTT
>NA|TRBJ2-3|TRBV7-8|NA
CASSLGGASGYTDTQYF
TGTGCCAGCAGCTTAGGGGGGGCTAGCGGATACACAGATACGCAGTATTTT
>NA|TRBJ1-2|TRBV2|NA
CASSEGARGYTF
TGTGCCAGCAGTGAAGGTGCTCGGGGCTACACCTTC
>NA|TRBJ2-4|TRBV7-2|NA
CASSQEERLGAKNIQYF
TGTGCCAGCAGCCAAGAGGAGCGCCTAGGTGCCAAAAACATTCAGTACTTC
>TRBD1|TRBJ2-7|TRBV7-9|NA
CASSHLPGQGGVNEQYF
TGTGCCAGCAGCCATTTGCCGGGACAGGGGGGAGTGAACGAGCAGTACTTC
>NA|TRBJ1-1|TRBV7-9|NA
CASHAGDTEAFF
TGTGCCAGCCACGCAGGGGACACTGAAGCTTTCTTT
>NA|TRBJ1-2|TRBV7-9|NA
CASRSPVDGYTF
TGTGCCAGCAGGTCCCCAGTGGATGGCTACACCTTC